This T cell receptor (beta chain) was sequenced during a study of CD4 T cells in relation to SARS-CoV-2 and coronaviruses (dated by TCRdb to the early 2020s). Broadly, across the study: In the ViraFEST assay, PBMCs were grown with antigen for 10 days, and TCR beta CDR3s were then sequenced to identify antigen-specific clonal expansions. An HIV-1 Nef peptide pool or a culture without peptide was used as the negative reference condition. HLA restriction was mapped for shared crossreactive spike epitopes using patient-derived lymphoblastoid cell lines. Memory CD4+ T cell crossreactivity between SARS-CoV-2 and common cold coronavirus spike proteins was assessed at the TCR clonotype level in the study. The Adaptive Biotechnologies TCR-sequencing kit was used to sequence samples from a few pre-COVID donors and the naive versus memory experiments, while other data came from Illumina-based sequencing. Expansion assays from other donors in the study were sequenced with a different, Illumina-based TCR-beta assay.

Beyond this particular receptor, the publication reports: In about 60% of donors, memory CD4+ clonotypes turned up that crossrecognized SARS-CoV-2 and at least one common cold coronavirus spike. Compared with monoreactive clones, crossreactive clones had significantly weaker SARS-CoV-2-driven expansion, a result consistent with antigenic imprinting. Since the crossreactivity analysis centred on spike protein, crossreactivity against other viral proteins was not assessed. Pre-pandemic and post-infection samples were not both contributed by any donor, so tracing of the source of pre-existing responses was limited. The study was constrained by small numbers of patients and of tested TCRs.

CD4+ T cells from unexposed donors were collected before the COVID-19 pandemic (2011-2018). The EasySep CD4+ T cell isolation kit was used to isolate CD4+ T cells once the cultures had run for under twelve days. As cell number allowed, CD4+ T cells from unexposed donors were tested for reactivity to SARS-CoV-2 S and N and to four common cold coronavirus spike pools. Each well received 1.5 million to 2.5 million PBMCs, cultured in IMDM supplemented with about 5% human AB serum and 9.5 to 10 IU/ml IL-2. Half of the culture medium was replaced with fresh IL-2-containing medium on days 3 and 7. In general, triplicate replicate wells were used for every peptide culture condition. Leukapheresis product for the unexposed donors was purchased commercially. PBMCs were isolated from leukapheresis product or whole blood by Ficoll-Paque PLUS gradient centrifugation. PBMCs were either cryopreserved at -140°C or used fresh in the expansion assay. The QIAamp Micro DNA Kit was used to extract genomic DNA from the CD4+ T cells.

Note on this clone: Which antigen it targets is not known. There are no base qualities to consult, and no much larger clone falls within one base.

From cysteine to phenylalanine, the CDR3 is 15 amino acids long. Only CDR3 DNA remains: 45 bases, in frame from the first base. The CDR1 and CDR2 encoded by the germline V gene are SNHLY and FYNNEI. The germline V end is reduced by 6 bases and the J end by 4 bases; junction bases left unmatched: 11. Library preparation employed the immunoSEQ multiplex PCR assay. The authors' pipeline ran thus. During preprocessing, nonproductive sequences were discarded, as were any CDR3s that did not begin with C, did not end with F or W, or were shorter than 7 amino acids. Antigen-specific clonotypes were called with the MANAFEST web app, based on expansion relative to reference and other culture wells. A clone was considered positive if the clone showed significant expansion compared with the reference culture in 2 of 3 replicate wells at an FDR below 0.05. To be called positive, a clone also had to show significant expansion compared with every other tandem well and an odds ratio greater than 5. After three terminal residues were trimmed from each end, CDR3 homology was quantified as pairwise Levenshtein distance using the stringdist R package. The immuneACCESS repertoire file appears here via TCRdb, limited to in-frame rearrangements. These files lack a portion of the clones; in checked studies, under half of the deficit traces to unresolved V genes, and the cause of the others is not known. D and trimming come from the DNA, and the V and J calls and clone size come from that table. The sample yields some 16,000 clones; about 82% were counted once. In total, the top ten clones hold about two fifths of the sample.

This receptor was identified in a human donor in good health. Recombination linked TRBV2 to TRBJ1-1; the junction holds 7 bases that match TRBD1. Sequencing input: CD4+ T cells from PBMCs, cultured in vitro. Here is the DNA: TGTGCCAGCAGCCTACAGGGGATTAGGGGCACTGAAGCTTTCTTT. The resulting protein is CASSLQGIRGTEAFF.